This T cell receptor beta chain is from a study of post-analysis software for immune sequencing data. Study information: Relapsing-remitting, secondary progressive and progressive-relapsing courses of multiple sclerosis were included. The study's findings and limits: Significantly decreased normalized Chao1 diversity was recorded for multiple sclerosis patients relative to controls. With TRBV5-6, TRBV5-1 and TRBV20-1 included, 5 or 6 TRBV segments were more frequent in patients than in controls. Analysis by F measure revealed that same-batch samples clustered strongly together.

This clonotype came up a few times. As yet, its antigen is unknown. The library was made from cDNA and included unique molecular identifiers. Once about 0.95 to 10 million T cells were used, about half a million cDNA molecules resulted. MiXCR, run by TCRdb on the PCR reads, gives a single entry per CDR3 protein. The data contain some 370,000 distinct CDR3 sequences, 30% to 45% of them singletons. This CDR3 has 13 amino acids. Germline V gene sequence: CDR1 DFQATT, CDR2 SNEGSKA (reference sequence). Trimming removed 3 bases at V and 1 base at J, with 9 bases between. This clonotype was sampled from a girl aged 10 to 17 with multiple sclerosis. The gene calls are TRBV20-1 and TRBJ1-1; no clear D gene. Sequenced input: blood. CDR3 nucleotide sequence: TGCAGTGCTAGCGTCGTGAAGAACACTGAAGCTTTCTTT. The encoded protein is CSASVVKNTEAFF.